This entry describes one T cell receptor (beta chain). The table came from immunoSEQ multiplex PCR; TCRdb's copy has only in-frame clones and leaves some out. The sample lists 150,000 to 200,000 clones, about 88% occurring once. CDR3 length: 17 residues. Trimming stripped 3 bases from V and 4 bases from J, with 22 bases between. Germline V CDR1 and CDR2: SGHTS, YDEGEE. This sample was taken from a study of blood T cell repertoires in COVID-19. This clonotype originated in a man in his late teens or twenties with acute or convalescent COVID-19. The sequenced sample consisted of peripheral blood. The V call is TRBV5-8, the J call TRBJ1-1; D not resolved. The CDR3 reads CASSSTRRRFGSTEAFF. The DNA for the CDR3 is TGTGCCAGCAGCTCAACCAGGAGGCGGTTTGGGAGCACTGAAGCTTTCTTT.